The clone carrying this TCR beta chain was picked up a small number of times. No antigen is known for it. This sample is part of a study of early T cells in non-severe SARS-CoV-2 infection. Background on the study: The input, bulk RNA from unsorted whole blood, was sequenced, and chains were unpaired. Notes on the study in general: CD4 and private specificities were missed by VDJdb matching, which favored anti-spike CD8 responses.

Unique molecular identifiers tagged individual cDNA molecules. TCRdb independently ran MiXCR on the 5' RACE reads; one entry per CDR3 protein. The sample lists tens of thousands of distinct CDR3 sequences, approximately 14% seen once, with under 6.5% in the top ten. After removal of 8 bases from V and 9 bases from J, the junction contained 10 bases not matched to a gene. The CDR3 extends over 13 amino acids. Germline CDR1 and CDR2: MDHEN and SYDVKM. The sequenced sample consisted of whole blood. The chain uses TRBV28 and TRBJ2-1; TRBD2 agrees at 7 bases. This receptor was obtained from an adult who was a healthcare worker with PCR-confirmed SARS-CoV-2 infection or an uninfected control (not recorded which). The CDR3 sequence: CASRPLAGVEQFF. CDR3 nucleotides: TGTGCCAGCCGGCCACTGGCGGGGGTTGAGCAGTTCTTC. Based on the CDR3 plus reference TRBV28 and TRBJ2-1, the full variable domain is DVKVTQSSRYLVKRTGEKVFLECVQDMDHENMFWYRQDPGLGLRLIYFSYDVKMKEKGDIPEGYSVSREKKERFSLILESASTNQTSMYLCASRPLAGVEQFFGPGTRLTVL.